The sequence of this T cell receptor (beta chain) was determined in a study of breast tumors, draining lymph nodes, adjacent tissues. Notes on the study in general: Luminal-like breast cancer showed significantly higher tumor–nontumor repertoire similarity than basal-like. Most tumor T cells seemingly derive from lymph node, then expand in tumor. Tumor repertoires ranked between lymph nodes and nontumor tissue in diversity, with V and J gene preferences.

This CDR3 is built from 12 residues. Germline-derived CDR1 and CDR2 are DFQATT and SNEGSKA (reference sequence). Trimming took 1 base from V and 5 from J, leaving 9 bases between them. Each CDR3 protein gets one entry after TCRdb re-called the multiplex PCR reads with MiXCR. The table has around 43,000 distinct CDR3 sequences, around 23% seen once. Ten or more counts support this clonotype. The target antigen is unknown. This sequence joins TRBV20-1 and TRBJ2-7; no firm D call. The TCR comes from a female donor with breast cancer. Some clones in this sample may be carry-over from other donors' samples. Sequencing was done on a sample of breast tumor tissue. The CDR3 DNA sequence: TGCAGTGCTAGAGTAGGGTCCCACGAGCAGTACTTC. Its protein product is CSARVGSHEQYF.